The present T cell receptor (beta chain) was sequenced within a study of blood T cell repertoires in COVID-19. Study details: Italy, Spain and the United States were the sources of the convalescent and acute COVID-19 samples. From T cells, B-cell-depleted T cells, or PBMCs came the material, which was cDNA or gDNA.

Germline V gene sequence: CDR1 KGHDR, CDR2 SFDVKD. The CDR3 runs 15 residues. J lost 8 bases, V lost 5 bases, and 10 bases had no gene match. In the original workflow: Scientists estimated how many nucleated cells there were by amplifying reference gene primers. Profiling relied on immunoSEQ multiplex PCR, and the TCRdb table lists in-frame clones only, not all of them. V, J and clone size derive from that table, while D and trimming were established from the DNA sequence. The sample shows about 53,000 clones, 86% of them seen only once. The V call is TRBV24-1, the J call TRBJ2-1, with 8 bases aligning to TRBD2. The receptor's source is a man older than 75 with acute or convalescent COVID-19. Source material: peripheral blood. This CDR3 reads CATSALAGGIHEQFF. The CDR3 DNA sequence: TGTGCCACCAGTGCCCTTGCGGGGGGTATACATGAGCAGTTCTTC.